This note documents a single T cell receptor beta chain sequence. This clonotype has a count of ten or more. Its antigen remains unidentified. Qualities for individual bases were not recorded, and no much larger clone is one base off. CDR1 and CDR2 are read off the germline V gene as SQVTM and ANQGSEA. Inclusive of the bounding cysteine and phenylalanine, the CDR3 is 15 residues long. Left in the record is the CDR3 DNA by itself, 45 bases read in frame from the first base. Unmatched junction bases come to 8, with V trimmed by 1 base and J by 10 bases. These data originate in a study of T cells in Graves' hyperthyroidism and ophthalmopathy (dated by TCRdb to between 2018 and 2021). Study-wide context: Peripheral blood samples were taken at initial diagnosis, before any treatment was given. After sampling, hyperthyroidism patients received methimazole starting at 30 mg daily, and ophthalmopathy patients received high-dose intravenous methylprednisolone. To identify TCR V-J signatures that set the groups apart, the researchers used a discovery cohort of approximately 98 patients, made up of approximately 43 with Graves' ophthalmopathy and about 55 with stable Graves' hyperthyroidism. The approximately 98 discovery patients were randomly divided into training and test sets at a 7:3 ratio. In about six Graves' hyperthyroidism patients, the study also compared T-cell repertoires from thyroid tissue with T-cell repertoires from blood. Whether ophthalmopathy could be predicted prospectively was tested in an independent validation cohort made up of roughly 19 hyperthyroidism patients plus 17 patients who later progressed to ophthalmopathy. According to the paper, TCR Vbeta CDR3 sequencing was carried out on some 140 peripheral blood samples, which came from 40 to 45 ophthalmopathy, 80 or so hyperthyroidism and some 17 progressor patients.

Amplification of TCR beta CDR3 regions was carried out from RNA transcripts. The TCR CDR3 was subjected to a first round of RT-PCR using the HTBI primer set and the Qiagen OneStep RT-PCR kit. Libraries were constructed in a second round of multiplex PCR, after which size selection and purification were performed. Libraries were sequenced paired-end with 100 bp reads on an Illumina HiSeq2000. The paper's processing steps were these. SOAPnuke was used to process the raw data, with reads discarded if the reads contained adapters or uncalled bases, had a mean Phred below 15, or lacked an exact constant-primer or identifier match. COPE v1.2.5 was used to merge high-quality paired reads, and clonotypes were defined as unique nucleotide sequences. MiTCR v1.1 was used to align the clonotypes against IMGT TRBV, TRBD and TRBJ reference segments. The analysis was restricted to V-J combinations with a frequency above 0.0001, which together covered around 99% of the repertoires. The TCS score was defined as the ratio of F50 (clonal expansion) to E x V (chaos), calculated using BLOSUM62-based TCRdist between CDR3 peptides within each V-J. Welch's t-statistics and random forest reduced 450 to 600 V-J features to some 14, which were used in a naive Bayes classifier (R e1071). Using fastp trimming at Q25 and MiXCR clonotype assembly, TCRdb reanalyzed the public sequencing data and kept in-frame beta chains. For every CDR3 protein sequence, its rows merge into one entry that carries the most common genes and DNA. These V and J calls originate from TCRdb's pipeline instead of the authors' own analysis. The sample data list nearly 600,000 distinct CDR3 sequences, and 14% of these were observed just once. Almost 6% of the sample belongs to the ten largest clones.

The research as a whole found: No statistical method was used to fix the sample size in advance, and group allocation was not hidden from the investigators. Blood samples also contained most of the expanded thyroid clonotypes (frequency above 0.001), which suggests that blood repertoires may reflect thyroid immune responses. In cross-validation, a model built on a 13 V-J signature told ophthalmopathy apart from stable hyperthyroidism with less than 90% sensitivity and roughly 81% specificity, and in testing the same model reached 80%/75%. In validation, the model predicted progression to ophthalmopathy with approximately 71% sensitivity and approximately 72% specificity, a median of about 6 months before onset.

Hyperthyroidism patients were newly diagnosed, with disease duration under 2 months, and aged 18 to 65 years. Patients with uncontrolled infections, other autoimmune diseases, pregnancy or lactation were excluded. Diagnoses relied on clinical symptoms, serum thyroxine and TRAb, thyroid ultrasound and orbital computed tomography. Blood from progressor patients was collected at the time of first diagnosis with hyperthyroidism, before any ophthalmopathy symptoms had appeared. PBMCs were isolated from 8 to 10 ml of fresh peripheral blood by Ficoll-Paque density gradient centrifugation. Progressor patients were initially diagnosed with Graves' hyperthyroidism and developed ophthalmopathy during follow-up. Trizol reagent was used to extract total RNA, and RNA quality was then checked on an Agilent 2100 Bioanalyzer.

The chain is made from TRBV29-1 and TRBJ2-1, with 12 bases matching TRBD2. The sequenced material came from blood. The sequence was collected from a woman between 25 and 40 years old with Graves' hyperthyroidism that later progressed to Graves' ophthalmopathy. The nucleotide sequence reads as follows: TGCAGCGTTGAAGCTAGCGGGAGGGCTCTCTTGGAGCAGTTCTTC. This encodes CSVEASGRALLEQFF.